The source of this TCR beta chain is a study of blood T cell repertoires in COVID-19. Study in general: Acute-phase and convalescent COVID-19 samples originated in the United States, Italy and Spain. In each case, the material was cDNA or gDNA derived from T cells, B-cell-depleted T cells, or PBMCs.

V shed 5 bases, J shed 5 bases, and the junction held 13 bases outside the gene matches. The germline V gene encodes CDR1 SGHVS and CDR2 FQNEAQ. The CDR3 length is 16 residues. Original processing notes: Estimation of nucleated cell counts was performed using reference gene primer amplification. The repertoire was sequenced with immunoSEQ multiplex PCR; TCRdb's copy has only in-frame clones and lacks some. V and J calls and clone size follow that table, whereas D and trimming were derived from the DNA. The sample consists of some 87,000 clones, about 83% of them appearing once. This clone was counted once.

The J gene is TRBJ2-5, the V gene TRBV7-8, with 8 bases matching TRBD2. Sequenced input: peripheral blood. This TCR was recovered from a man at least 80 years old with active or convalescent COVID-19. The CDR3 is CASSPGLAGGLETQYF. CDR3 in DNA: TGTGCCAGCAGCCCCGGGCTAGCGGGCGGACTGGAGACCCAGTACTTC.